Below are 30 T cell receptor beta chains sequenced from a single sample in a study of shared clonotypes between healthy human individuals. The table came from immunoSEQ multiplex PCR; TCRdb's copy has only in-frame clones and leaves some out. The repertoire holds 150,000 to 200,000 clones, with approximately 70% as singletons. The sequenced sample was memory CD4+ T cells sorted from blood. Specified subset: CD45RA-negative fraction. These receptors were obtained from a young man in good health.

This clone came up once. This chain joins TRBV5-1 and TRBJ2-7, with TRBD1 matching 7 bases. The CDR3 extends over 11 amino acids. With V trimmed by 5 bases and J by 11 bases, 7 bases remained unmatched. Germline V gene sequence: CDR1 SGHRS, CDR2 YFSETQ. CDR3 in DNA: TGCGCCAGCAGGGGAATAGGGGGCGAGTACTTC. This sequence encodes CASRGIGGEYF. The complete variable domain, with remaining parts taken from reference TRBV5-1 and TRBJ2-7, reads KAGVTQTPRYLIKTRGQQVTLSCSPISGHRSVSWYQQTPGQGLQFLFEYFSETQRNKGNFPGRFSGRQFSNSRSEMNVSTLELGDSALYLCASRGIGGEYFGPGTRLTVT.

This clone was detected a few times. This chain links TRBV5-8 with TRBJ2-3, with a weak D call TRBD1 (5 bases). This CDR3 has 16 residues. Germline values: CDR1 SGHTS, CDR2 YDEGEE. The V and J ends lost 3 bases and 1 base respectively, with 15 bases between them. The DNA of the CDR3 is TGTGCCAGCAGCTCATCCCAGGGAAGGGGCACAGATACGCAGTATTTT. Translated: CASSSSQGRGTDTQYF.

This clone was detected a few times. The sample has other DNA sequences that encode this CDR3 too. The chain joins TRBV27 to TRBJ2-6; D not resolved. CDR1 is MNHEY and CDR2 is SMNVEV in the germline V gene (reference sequence). Between the trimmed V and J ends, which lost 6 bases and 0 bases, there was a span of 6 bases. The CDR3 consists of 14 residues. CDR3 sequence reads: CASSLRSGANVLTF. CDR3 DNA: TGTGCCAGCAGCCTCCGCTCTGGGGCCAACGTCCTGACTTTC.

CDR3 sequence (DNA): TGTGCCAGCAGTTTATCAGGGACAGGGCAACAGCCCCAGCATTTT. Its protein is CASSLSGTGQQPQHF. This sequence joins TRBV27 and TRBJ1-5, with 9 bases that match TRBD1. Germline CDR1 and CDR2: MNHEY and SMNVEV (reference sequence). The CDR3 consists of 15 residues. V lost 0 bases and J lost 7; bases outside the gene matches: 4.

The chain employs TRBV5-1 and TRBJ2-5; tentatively, D is TRBD2 (6 bases). The CDR3 contains 15 residues. The V gene lost 2 bases and the J gene lost 4 bases, with 15 bases spanning the gap. CDR1 is SGHRS and CDR2 is YFSETQ in the germline V gene. CDR3 nucleotides: TGCGCCAGCAGCTTCCGAGGGAGGCACGTAGAGACCCAGTACTTC. Residues: CASSFRGRHVETQYF.

The chain uses TRBV7-2 and TRBJ2-7; D is unresolved. CDR3 length equals 13 residues. Looked up from germline, CDR1 is SGHTA and CDR2 is FQGNSA. Trimming stripped 5 bases from V and 0 bases from J, with 8 bases between. CDR3 coding DNA: TGTGCCAGCAGCCAACAGAGCTCCTACGAGCAGTACTTC. Amino acids: CASSQQSSYEQYF. Using reference TRBV7-2 and TRBJ2-7 for the parts outside the CDR3, the full variable domain is GAGVSQSPSNKVTEKGKDVELRCDPISGHTALYWYRQSLGQGLEFLIYFQGNSAPDKSGLPSDRFSAERTGGSVSTLTIQRTQQEDSAVYLCASSQQSSYEQYFGPGTRLTVT.

The chain links TRBV27 to TRBJ2-1; 13 bases align to TRBD2. CDR1 is MNHEY, CDR2 SMNVEV, per germline (reference sequence). V lost 5 bases to trimming and J lost 6 bases; unmatched junction nucleotides: 7. There are 16 residues in the CDR3. CDR3 bases: TGTGCCAGCAGTATACTAGCGGGAGGGCCCACCAATGAGCAGTTCTTC. It encodes CASSILAGGPTNEQFF.

The V call is TRBV7-2, the J call TRBJ2-3; D ambiguous. Trimming stripped 3 bases from V and 6 bases from J, with 22 bases between. The CDR3 consists of 17 residues. Germline V gene sequence: CDR1 SGHTA, CDR2 FQGNSA. CDR3 residues: CASSLEPLALDHDTQYF. CDR3 in DNA: TGTGCCAGCAGCTTGGAGCCATTAGCTCTCGATCATGATACGCAGTATTTT.

This clone was seen just once. The chain recombines TRBV10-2 with TRBJ2-1; D may be TRBD1 (5 bases). Trimming took 6 bases from V and 3 from J, leaving 12 bases between them. The CDR3 totals 14 residues. The germline CDR1 and CDR2 sequences are WSHSY and SAAADI. CDR3 DNA: TGCGCCAGCAGCCAGGGTCCGCTCTACAATGAGCAGTTCTTC. Translation gives CASSQGPLYNEQFF.

This chain uses TRBV18 with TRBJ2-7; D might be TRBD1 (6 bases). Germline V gene data show CDR1 as KGHSH and CDR2 as LQKENI. This CDR3 region has 14 residues. Trimming cost V 1 base and J 0 bases, with 7 bases left between them. The CDR3 loop reads CASSPRGGSYEQYF. DNA for the CDR3: TGTGCCAGCTCACCACGAGGGGGCTCCTACGAGCAGTACTTC.

This rearrangement joins TRBV30 to TRBJ2-7, with 13 bases lining up with TRBD2. Germline V CDR1 and CDR2: GTSNPN, SVGIG (reference sequence). CDR3 size: 13 residues. Germline trimming cut 8 bases from V and 5 bases from J; bases unmatched to any gene: 6. The CDR3 is CAPAGLAGDEQYF. The CDR3 DNA is TGTGCCCCGGCCGGACTAGCGGGAGACGAGCAGTACTTC.

The chain couples TRBV11-2 to TRBJ2-3; 7 bases are shared with TRBD1. Trimming took 5 bases from V and 2 from J; bases not matched to a gene: 10. Germline lookup yields CDR1 SGHAT and CDR2 FQNNGV. CDR3 size: 16 residues. The DNA of the CDR3 is TGTGCCAGCAGCCCTCGGACAGGACGCACCACAGATACGCAGTATTTT. It codes for CASSPRTGRTTDTQYF.

The chain links TRBV5-6 to TRBJ2-3; D ambiguous. The CDR3 sequence is 15 residues long. The V end was cut by 4 bases, the J end by 0 bases, with 12 bases between. Germline assignment: CDR1 SGHDT and CDR2 YYEEEE. For the CDR3, the DNA is TGTGCCAGCAGCAACCTGATGCGGAGCACAGATACGCAGTATTTT. Translating it yields CASSNLMRSTDTQYF.

V is TRBV7-2 and J is TRBJ2-7; perhaps TRBD1 as D (6 bases). Trimming took off 2 bases at V and 3 bases at J, with 20 bases between the two ends. The CDR3 spans 17 residues. CDR1 is SGHTA, CDR2 FQGNSA, per germline. The CDR3 sequence is CASSLSSDRDTFYEQYF. The CDR3 nucleotides are TGTGCCAGCAGCTTATCGAGTGACCGGGACACGTTCTACGAGCAGTACTTC.

The chain links TRBV10-3 to TRBJ2-1; 11 bases are shared with TRBD2. The V gene end was trimmed by 4 bases and the J gene end by 7 bases; junction bases not matched to a gene: 6. The V gene's germline CDR1 is ENHRY and CDR2 SYGVKD. CDR3 length: 15 amino acids. The CDR3 region is CAISGPRTSGNEQFF. Written as DNA, the CDR3 is TGTGCCATCAGTGGCCCTCGGACTAGCGGGAATGAGCAGTTCTTC.

This clone has just one count. The chain couples TRBV6-1 to TRBJ2-2; D perhaps matches TRBD2 (5 bases). The CDR3 has 14 residues. Trimming removed 6 bases at V and 8 bases at J, with 16 bases between. Germline-derived CDR1 and CDR2 are MNHNS and SASEGT. CDR3 sequence (DNA): TGTGCCAGCAGCGCCAAAGTGGAGGTGGGGGAGCTGTTTTTT. Protein sequence: CASSAKVEVGELFF.

This chain joins TRBV5-4 and TRBJ2-1, with a weak D call TRBD2 (6 bases). The CDR3 consists of 13 residues. Looked up from germline, CDR1 is SGHNT and CDR2 is YYREEE (reference sequence). V lost 4 bases, J lost 8 bases, and 13 bases lay in between. CDR3 sequence: CASSMTRGDEQFF. The CDR3 DNA reads as TGTGCCAGCAGCATGACTAGAGGAGATGAGCAGTTCTTC.

The V call is TRBV7-8, the J call TRBJ1-1; the D is unclear. The CDR3 totals 15 residues. The germline V gene encodes CDR1 SGHVS and CDR2 FQNEAQ. Trimming removed 5 bases from V and 0 bases from J, with 13 bases in between. CDR3 in amino acids: CASSAQGALNTEAFF. CDR3 coding DNA: TGTGCCAGCAGCGCACAAGGAGCATTGAACACTGAAGCTTTCTTT.

On this clone itself: Different DNA sequences within this sample yield the same CDR3. This chain connects TRBV5-1 to TRBJ2-7; tentatively, D is TRBD1 or TRBD2 (5 bases each). Deletions cut 0 bases from V and 1 base from J, with 11 bases between. CDR3 size: 15 residues. Per germline, CDR1 SGHRS and CDR2 YFSETQ. The CDR3, as DNA: TGCGCCAGCAGCTTGGTAACTGGGGGATCCTACGAGCAGTACTTC. This sequence encodes CASSLVTGGSYEQYF.

The CDR3 sequence is CASSQGSWEDEQYF. Here the CDR3 DNA reads TGTGCCAGCAGCCAAGGGTCTTGGGAAGACGAGCAGTACTTC. This chain connects TRBV9 to TRBJ2-7; unclear D gene. The CDR3 covers 14 residues. Deletions cut 4 bases from V and 5 bases from J, with 16 bases between. Germline CDR1 SGDLS, CDR2 YYNGEE. The full variable domain, completed using reference TRBV9 and TRBJ2-7, is DSGVTQTPKHLITATGQRVTLRCSPRSGDLSVYWYQQSLDQGLQFLIQYYNGEERAKGNILERFSAQQFPDLHSELNLSSLELGDSALYFCASSQGSWEDEQYFGPGTRLTVT.

The chain joins TRBV6-1 to TRBJ2-1, with 7 nucleotides matching TRBD2. Germline V gives CDR1 MNHNS, CDR2 SASEGT. This CDR3 spans 16 amino acids. V gave up 2 bases and J gave up 13 bases; unmatched junction bases: 17. In DNA, the CDR3 is TGTGCCAGCAGTGAAACCGCAGCGGGATCGGGTCGGGGACAGTTCTTC. Protein sequence: CASSETAAGSGRGQFF.

This clone has a single count. This CDR3 is also generated by other DNA sequences in the sample. V usage is TRBV9 and J usage is TRBJ2-3; possibly TRBD2 for D (6 bases). CDR1 and CDR2 (germline): SGDLS, YYNGEE. V shed 0 bases and J shed 4 bases, with 6 bases lying between them. The CDR3 covers 13 residues. CDR3 nucleotides: TGTGCCAGCAGCGTAGGGGGGGCAGATACGCAGTATTTT. Its translation is CASSVGGADTQYF.

The J gene is TRBJ2-1, the V gene TRBV7-3; D may be TRBD2 (6 bases). Trimming removed 0 bases from V and 8 bases from J, with 14 bases in between. The length of the CDR3 is 15 residues. CDR1 is SGHTA, CDR2 FQGTGA, per germline. CDR3 sequence reads: CASSLTGGVGYEQFF. CDR3 nucleotides: TGTGCCAGCAGCTTAACGGGGGGTGTAGGGTATGAGCAGTTCTTC.

The chain carries TRBV25-1 and TRBJ2-3; 12 nucleotides align to TRBD2. Germline CDR1 and CDR2: MGHDK and SYGVNS. V was clipped by 2 bases and J by 2 bases; unmatched bases: 2. The CDR3 runs to 16 residues. The CDR3 here is CASSEGLAGITDTQYF. CDR3 nucleotide sequence: TGTGCCAGCAGTGAAGGACTAGCGGGGATCACAGATACGCAGTATTTT.

The count of this clone is one. V is TRBV5-6 and J is TRBJ2-7; 14 bases align to TRBD2. The trim removed 4 bases at V and 5 bases at J, leaving 8 bases unmatched. The CDR3 is 16 amino acids. Looked up from germline, CDR1 is SGHDT and CDR2 is YYEEEE. The CDR3 DNA sequence: TGTGCCAGCAGCCCTCCGGGACTAGCGGGAGTGCACGAGCAGTACTTC. Protein product: CASSPPGLAGVHEQYF.

The chain carries TRBV30 and TRBJ2-1, with D tentatively TRBD1 (5 bases). Germline loops: CDR1 GTSNPN, CDR2 SVGIG (reference sequence). Trimming shortened V by 3 bases and J by 4 bases, and 13 bases separated the two germline ends. The CDR3 runs to 14 residues. The CDR3 bases are TGTGCCTGGAGCCGCGTTGGGGCTTACAATGAGCAGTTCTTC. Protein product: CAWSRVGAYNEQFF.

The V call is TRBV6-1, the J call TRBJ2-7; 10 bases line up with TRBD2. Germline CDR1 is MNHNS and CDR2 is SASEGT. CDR3 length: 14 amino acids. Trimming removed 6 bases from V and 8 bases from J; junction bases left unmatched: 10. CDR3 amino acids: CASRSGTSDTQQYF. DNA for the CDR3: TGTGCCAGCAGGTCCGGGACTAGCGATACCCAGCAGTACTTC.

Concerning this clone itself: One end of the junction does not line up with germline, which may come from a read error. The chain is built from TRBV7-7 and TRBJ2-1; 9 bases line up with TRBD1. The CDR3 spans 18 residues. Germline assignment: CDR1 SSHAT and CDR2 FNYEAQ (reference sequence). CDR3: CASSLGPGTGNSYNEQFF. CDR3 nucleotides: TGTGCTAGCAGCTTAGGACCCGGGACAGGGAACTCCTACAATGAGCAGTTCTTC.

The rearrangement joins TRBV5-1 to TRBJ2-6, with D perhaps matching TRBD1 (5 bases). The CDR3 runs 19 residues. Trimming shortened V by 3 bases and J by 0 bases, and 19 bases separated the two germline ends. CDR1 is SGHRS and CDR2 is YFSETQ in the germline V gene. For the CDR3, the DNA is TGCGCCAGCAGCTCGCAGGGCACCAGAAAGTTCTCTGGGGCCAACGTCCTGACTTTC. Translation: CASSSQGTRKFSGANVLTF. The entire variable domain, with the rest obtained from reference TRBV5-1 and TRBJ2-6, is as follows: KAGVTQTPRYLIKTRGQQVTLSCSPISGHRSVSWYQQTPGQGLQFLFEYFSETQRNKGNFPGRFSGRQFSNSRSEMNVSTLELGDSALYLCASSSQGTRKFSGANVLTFGAGSRLTVL.

As to this clone: A clone one base away is much larger, so this may be a read error. This sequence joins TRBV6-1 and TRBJ2-7; D is uncertain. Germline V gene sequence: CDR1 MNHNS, CDR2 SASEGT. Trimming removed 11 bases from V and 0 bases from J, with 20 bases in between. The CDR3 runs to 15 residues. CDR3 in DNA: TGTGCCGGCAAAACCTGGCCAGCAAGCTCCTACGAGCAGTACTTC. It translates to CAGKTWPASSYEQYF.